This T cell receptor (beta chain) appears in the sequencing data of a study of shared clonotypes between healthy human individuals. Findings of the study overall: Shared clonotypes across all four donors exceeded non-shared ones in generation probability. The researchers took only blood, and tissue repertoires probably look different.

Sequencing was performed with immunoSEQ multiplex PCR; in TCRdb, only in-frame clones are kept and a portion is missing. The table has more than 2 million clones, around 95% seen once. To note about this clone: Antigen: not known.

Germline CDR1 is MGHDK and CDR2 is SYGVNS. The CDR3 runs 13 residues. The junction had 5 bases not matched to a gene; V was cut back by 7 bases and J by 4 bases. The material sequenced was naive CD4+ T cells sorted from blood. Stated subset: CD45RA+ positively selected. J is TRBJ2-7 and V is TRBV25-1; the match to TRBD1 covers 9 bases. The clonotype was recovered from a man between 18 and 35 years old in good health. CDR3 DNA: TGTGCCAGCAAAATGGACAGGGGTTACGAGCAGTACTTC. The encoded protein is CASKMDRGYEQYF.